This entry lists 25 T cell receptor beta chains sequenced from one sample in a study of T cell responses to AZD1222 COVID-19 vaccine. Measured with immunoSEQ multiplex PCR; TCRdb has only the in-frame clones, and not every one. The sample lists about 120,000 clones; approximately 93% were seen once. The specimen was peripheral blood, collected on day 0 of AZD1222 vaccination. The receptors were gathered from an adult in good health.

This clone is a singleton in its sample. The chain is built from TRBV10-3 and TRBJ2-7; D is undetermined. Between the trimmed V and J ends, which lost 3 bases and 7 bases, there was a span of 10 bases. The CDR3 has 12 amino acids. Per germline, CDR1 ENHRY and CDR2 SYGVKD. The CDR3 is CAISDLGPEQYF. The CDR3 region has the DNA TGTGCCATCAGTGACCTCGGTCCAGAGCAGTACTTC.

The V and J genes are TRBV7-2 and TRBJ2-3, with D uncertain. Trimming took off 0 bases at V and 4 bases at J, with 8 bases between the two ends. The CDR3 is 14 amino acids. Germline loops: CDR1 SGHTA, CDR2 FQGNSA. CDR3: CASSLARRPDTQYF. In nucleotides, the CDR3 is TGTGCCAGCAGCTTAGCGCGAAGGCCAGATACGCAGTATTTT. Supplemented by reference TRBV7-2 and TRBJ2-3, the full variable domain reads GAGVSQSPSNKVTEKGKDVELRCDPISGHTALYWYRQSLGQGLEFLIYFQGNSAPDKSGLPSDRFSAERTGGSVSTLTIQRTQQEDSAVYLCASSLARRPDTQYFGPGTRLTVL.

This clone came up once. This chain links TRBV24-1 with TRBJ2-7, with D perhaps matching TRBD1 (5 bases). Germline loops: CDR1 KGHDR, CDR2 SFDVKD. The CDR3 is 14 residues long. V shed 3 bases and J shed 2 bases, with 10 bases lying between them. CDR3 sequence reads: CATSDVQGPYEQYF. The CDR3 coding sequence is TGTGCCACCAGTGATGTGCAGGGCCCCTACGAGCAGTACTTC.

The table lists this clone with a few counts. The J gene is TRBJ1-1, the V gene TRBV20-1; the D gene is possibly TRBD1 (5 bases). Trimming took 3 bases from V and 0 from J, leaving 14 bases between them. Germline V gene data show CDR1 as DFQATT and CDR2 as SNEGSKA (reference sequence). The CDR3 covers 15 residues. CDR3 sequence: CSASPRGPMNTEAFF. CDR3 nucleotide sequence: TGCAGTGCTAGTCCGAGGGGCCCCATGAACACTGAAGCTTTCTTT.

The chain uses TRBV9 and TRBJ2-7; D is possibly TRBD2 (5 bases). The CDR3 covers 13 residues. With 4 bases removed from V and 0 bases from J, the gap between germline ends came to 8 bases. Germline V gives CDR1 SGDLS, CDR2 YYNGEE. The DNA of the CDR3 is TGTGCCAGCAGCACCCGGGACTCCTACGAGCAGTACTTC. Translation gives CASSTRDSYEQYF.

The chain employs TRBV29-1 and TRBJ2-3; no clear D gene. The ends were cut back, 2 bases at V and 2 bases at J, with 17 bases in the middle. The CDR3 sequence is 16 residues long. Germline CDR1 is SQVTM and CDR2 is ANQGSEA. The CDR3 DNA reads as TGCAGCGTTGAAATCGTGCAGACTCTTAACACAGATACGCAGTATTTT. Protein: CSVEIVQTLNTDTQYF.

CDR3 loop: CASSLGGADTEAFF. CDR3 sequence (DNA): TGTGCCAGCAGTTTAGGGGGCGCGGACACTGAAGCTTTCTTT. This sequence joins TRBV6-5 and TRBJ1-1; 7 nucleotides line up with TRBD1. V lost 4 bases and J lost 3; bases outside the gene matches: 5. Germline V gene lookup returns CDR1 MNHEY and CDR2 SVGAGI. The CDR3 has 14 amino acids.

The chain uses TRBV9 and TRBJ1-3; D is unclear. This CDR3 has 15 amino acids. V lost 4 bases and J 0 bases, leaving 11 bases between the germline ends. CDR1 is SGDLS and CDR2 is YYNGEE in the germline V gene. In DNA form, the CDR3 reads TGTGCCAGCAGCCCCCAGGAGAGCTCTGGAAACACCATATATTTT. It specifies CASSPQESSGNTIYF.

This sequence joins TRBV11-1 and TRBJ1-6; possibly TRBD1 for D (5 bases). This CDR3 has 14 residues. Trimming removed 5 bases at V and 5 bases at J, with 10 bases between. In germline, CDR1 is SGHAT, CDR2 FQDESV (reference sequence). This CDR3 is CASSRTGNNSPLHF. The CDR3 DNA is TGTGCCAGCAGCCGTACAGGAAATAATTCACCCCTCCACTTT.

The sample holds one count of this clone. The CDR3 nucleotides read TGTGCCAGTAGTCCCCGGACTAGCGGGTCCTCCTACAATGAGCAGTTCTTC. Amino acid sequence: CASSPRTSGSSYNEQFF. The gene calls are TRBV19 and TRBJ2-1, with 11 bases matching TRBD2. J gave up 0 bases and V 5 bases, and 6 bases lay outside the gene matches. Germline V gene lookup returns CDR1 LNHDA and CDR2 SQIVND (reference sequence). The CDR3 is made up of 17 amino acids.

The chain has TRBV7-2 and TRBJ2-2; D possibly corresponds to TRBD2 (6 bases). The CDR3 runs 14 residues. Trimming took 5 bases from V and 4 from J, leaving 11 bases between them. Germline CDR1 SGHTA, CDR2 FQGNSA. CDR3 DNA: TGTGCCAGCAGCGGACTATCGGCCACCGGGGAGCTGTTTTTT. As protein: CASSGLSATGELFF.

A single count supports this clone. This chain connects TRBV13 to TRBJ2-7; no reliable D call. Germline values: CDR1 PRHDT, CDR2 FYEKMQ (reference sequence). Trimming stripped 4 bases from V and 6 bases from J, with 10 bases between. The CDR3 has 12 amino acids. CDR3 bases: TGTGCCAGCAGCTCACGGTTGGGCGAGCAGTACTTC. Encoded protein: CASSSRLGEQYF.

CDR3 DNA: TGTGCCAGCAGTTACTCAGACAGGGGGCGAGGGCGGGCTTTCTTT. It yields the protein CASSYSDRGRGRAFF. The chain is built from TRBV6-5 and TRBJ1-1; TRBD1 aligns across 10 bases. This CDR3 region has 15 residues. Germline CDR1 and CDR2: MNHEY and SVGAGI. V was clipped by 0 bases and J by 11 bases; unmatched bases: 9.

V gene TRBV5-1 combines with J gene TRBJ2-5; D may be TRBD1 or TRBD2 (5 bases each). CDR1 is SGHRS, CDR2 YFSETQ, per germline. The length of the CDR3 is 14 residues. V dropped 4 bases and J dropped 1 base, with 11 bases sitting between them. This chain's CDR3 is CASSLGTAQETQYF. CDR3 DNA: TGCGCCAGCAGCCTCGGGACCGCCCAAGAGACCCAGTACTTC.

Notes on this clone: It may be a read error: a sequence one base away is much more abundant. The chain has TRBV5-6 and TRBJ2-7, with a possible D match to TRBD1 (6 bases). The CDR3 covers 13 residues. V was cut by 2 bases and J by 1 base, with 7 bases left in between. The germline gives CDR1 SGHDT, CDR2 YYEEEE. The CDR3 region is CASSFGQSYEQYF. The CDR3 DNA reads TGTGCCAGCAGCTTCGGACAGTCCTACGAGCAGTACTTC.

Only a few counts were recorded for this clone. The chain uses TRBV19 and TRBJ1-1; 10 bases map to TRBD1. Germline V gene data show CDR1 as LNHDA and CDR2 as SQIVND (reference sequence). The V gene end was trimmed by 4 bases and the J gene end by 12 bases; junction bases not matched to a gene: 8. The CDR3 contains 13 residues. The CDR3 DNA follows: TGTGCCAGTAGTACCCAGACAGGGGGCAGAACTTTCTTT. Protein product: CASSTQTGGRTFF.

This chain uses TRBV18 with TRBJ1-2; a weak D match, TRBD1 (6 bases). CDR3 size: 16 residues. V shed 2 bases and J shed 0 bases, with 13 bases lying between them. In germline, CDR1 is KGHSH, CDR2 LQKENI. In nucleotides, the CDR3 is TGTGCCAGCTCACCAATTAAGGACAGACCTAACTATGGCTACACCTTC. Its translation is CASSPIKDRPNYGYTF.

The chain carries TRBV27 and TRBJ2-7; D might be TRBD2 (5 bases). V lost 3 bases and J 1 base, leaving 10 bases between the germline ends. CDR3 length: 14 amino acids. Germline V gives CDR1 MNHEY, CDR2 SMNVEV (reference sequence). The CDR3 DNA follows: TGTGCCAGCAGTTTCAGGACTCAATCCTACGAGCAGTACTTC. Its translation: CASSFRTQSYEQYF.

The rearrangement links TRBV7-9 to TRBJ2-7, with TRBD1 as a possible D gene (6 bases). This CDR3 comprises 12 residues. V was pared by 1 base and J by 9 bases, with 10 bases between. Germline loops: CDR1 SEHNR, CDR2 FQNEAQ (reference sequence). The CDR3 reads CASSLDPTGQYF. The CDR3 DNA is TGTGCCAGCAGCTTAGACCCGACAGGGCAGTACTTC. The variable domain in full, completed from reference TRBV7-9 and TRBJ2-7, reads DTGVSQNPRHKITKRGQNVTFRCDPISEHNRLYWYRQTLGQGPEFLTYFQNEAQLEKSRLLSDRFSAERPKGSFSTLEIQRTEQGDSAMYLCASSLDPTGQYFGPGTRLTVT.

This sequence joins TRBV6-2 or TRBV6-3 and TRBJ2-1; D is unclear. The V end lost 4 bases, the J end lost 3 bases, and 13 bases lay between the germline ends. Germline loops: CDR1 MNHEY, CDR2 SVGEGT. The CDR3 is 15 residues long. The CDR3 loop is CASSSPPAHYNEQFF. The CDR3 region has the DNA TGTGCCAGCAGTTCCCCCCCAGCCCACTACAATGAGCAGTTCTTC.

V usage is TRBV7-2 and J usage is TRBJ1-3, with unresolved D. V lost 4 bases and J 4 bases, leaving 8 bases between the germline ends. CDR1 is SGHTA and CDR2 is FQGNSA in the germline V gene. There are 13 residues in the CDR3. DNA for the CDR3: TGTGCCAGCAGCTCCTTCGGGGGAAACACCATATATTTT. Translating gives CASSSFGGNTIYF. The variable domain in full, completed from reference TRBV7-2 and TRBJ1-3, reads GAGVSQSPSNKVTEKGKDVELRCDPISGHTALYWYRQSLGQGLEFLIYFQGNSAPDKSGLPSDRFSAERTGGSVSTLTIQRTQQEDSAVYLCASSSFGGNTIYFGEGSWLTVV.

This clone was seen just once. The CDR3 nucleotides read TGCGCCAGAGGAGCAAGACTGGGACAGAACCACCTATGTAGCAATCAGCCCCAGCATTTT. Protein product: CARGARLGQNHLCSNQPQHF. J is TRBJ1-5 and V is TRBV23-1, with 7 bases aligning to TRBD1. TRBV23-1 counts as an open reading frame of uncertain function. The CDR3 totals 20 residues. After removal of 9 bases from V and 0 bases from J, the junction contained 23 bases not matched to a gene.

The chain employs TRBV6-1 and TRBJ1-6, with D perhaps TRBD1 (6 bases). V was cut by 0 bases and J by 10 bases, with 16 bases left in between. The CDR3 extends over 16 amino acids. The germline gives CDR1 MNHNS, CDR2 SASEGT. The CDR3 DNA sequence: TGTGCCAGCAGTGAAGCGGGGGGCGCGGGATACTCACCCCTCCACTTT. Translating it yields CASSEAGGAGYSPLHF.

The rearrangement links TRBV30 to TRBJ1-6, with a weak D call TRBD1 (5 bases). Per the germline V gene, CDR1 is GTSNPN and CDR2 is SVGIG (reference sequence). The CDR3 is 14 residues long. The germline V and J ends were trimmed by 1 base and 9 bases, with 13 bases remaining between them. The CDR3 protein is CAWSGAGSGSPLHF. CDR3 bases: TGTGCCTGGAGTGGGGCAGGGTCGGGTTCACCCCTCCACTTT.

The chain employs TRBV29-1 and TRBJ2-3, with unresolved D. This CDR3 has 10 residues. Germline loops: CDR1 SQVTM, CDR2 ANQGSEA. V lost 3 bases and J 7 bases, leaving 5 bases between the germline ends. The CDR3 coding sequence is TGCAGCGTTGATGAAAATACGCAGTATTTT. It translates to CSVDENTQYF.